This TCR beta chain was identified in a study of human T cells and chemical hapten exposure. Time point reported: patch test 2, 6 weeks after DPC sensitization. The treatment denotes: therapeutic diphenylcyclopropenone sensitization with weekly scalp DPC. Staff drew blood before applying each patch test. Looked up from germline, CDR1 is SGHRS and CDR2 is YFSETQ. CDR3 length: 14 residues. Deletions cut 0 bases from V and 5 bases from J, with 11 bases between. Via MiXCR, TCRdb re-called the RACE reads, giving one row per CDR3 protein. Of about 400,000 distinct CDR3 sequences in the sample, about 6% were seen once.

Sample: whole blood, taken in connection with sensitization to the hapten diphenylcyclopropenone (DPC). The receptor was isolated from a woman aged 18-29 years with alopecia areata. Some clones in this sample may be carry-over from other donors' samples. The chain links TRBV5-1 to TRBJ1-1; D may be TRBD1 (5 bases). CDR3 sequence reads: CASSLDGTGTEAFF. Here the CDR3 DNA reads TGCGCCAGCAGCTTGGACGGGACCGGGACTGAAGCTTTCTTT.